This T cell receptor (beta chain) was identified during a study of blood T cell repertoires in COVID-19. Across the study: From the United States, Italy and Spain came samples of acute and convalescent COVID-19. PBMCs, B-cell-depleted T cells, or T cells provided the cDNA or gDNA that made up the material.

Per the germline V gene, CDR1 is LGHDT and CDR2 is YNNKEL (reference sequence). The CDR3 runs to 15 residues. The V gene lost 4 bases and the J gene lost 6 bases, with 13 bases spanning the gap. In this sample, this clone turned up a few times. Authors' processing steps: Nucleated cell counts were estimated from reference gene primer amplification. The assay was immunoSEQ multiplex PCR, and TCRdb's table has in-frame clones only and misses some. D and trimming come from the DNA, and the V and J calls and clone size come from that table. The data hold approximately 260,000 clones, with about nine tenths observed a single time.

The receptor was isolated from a woman aged 40 to 50 with acute or convalescent COVID-19. The J gene is TRBJ1-6, the V gene TRBV3-1 (or the pseudogene TRBV3-2); D may be TRBD1 (5 bases). The sample taken for sequencing was peripheral blood. The CDR3 reads CASSRLGQGNSPLHF. The DNA of the CDR3 is TGTGCCAGCAGCCGCCTGGGTCAGGGTAATTCACCCCTCCACTTT.